The following is a T cell receptor beta chain sequence with its context. The CDR3 spans 16 residues. The ends were cut back, 5 bases at V and 1 base at J, with 15 bases in the middle. CDR1 and CDR2 (germline): MNHNY, SVGAGI (reference sequence). This sample was included in a study of T cell changes during pregnancy in multiple sclerosis. Clones were sequenced by immunoSEQ multiplex PCR, and TCRdb holds only the in-frame ones, with some missing. There are around 60,000 clones in the sample; 90% to 95% occur only once, and approximately 0.35% lies in the top ten. This sequence joins TRBV6-6 and TRBJ2-1; weak D call: TRBD2 (5 bases). This receptor was taken from a female donor with multiple sclerosis, enrolled in a pregnancy study. The material was CD4+ T cells from peripheral blood mononuclear cells, obtained before pregnancy. The DNA for the CDR3 is TGTGCCAGCAGTCTCTTAGACTCGGGGTCCTACAATGAGCAGTTCTTC. Its translation is CASSLLDSGSYNEQFF.